This T cell receptor (beta chain) derives from a study of OX40 agonist ivuxolimab in advanced cancers. This CDR3 comprises 13 residues. Germline lookup yields CDR1 LNHDA and CDR2 SQIVND (reference sequence). The V gene lost 2 bases and the J gene lost 9 bases, with 11 bases spanning the gap. The protocol was immunoSEQ multiplex PCR, while the TCRdb copy is restricted to in-frame clones and leaves out a portion. The sample shows 14,000 or so clones, approximately 93% of them seen only once. The sample in question was CD4+ or CD8+ T cells sorted from blood, obtained in a trial of the OX40 agonist ivuxolimab. The TCR comes from an adult with an advanced solid tumor such as melanoma, head and neck, liver or kidney cancer. This chain connects TRBV19 to TRBJ1-5; D not resolved. The CDR3 reads CASSITGSGPQHF. The CDR3 DNA is TGTGCCAGTAGTATAACTGGGTCGGGGCCCCAGCATTTT.